These 18 T cell receptor beta chains originate from one sample sequenced in a study of cytotoxic CD8 clonotypes in ibrutinib-treated CLL. Generated by immunoSEQ multiplex PCR, the TCRdb table keeps only in-frame clones and is missing some. The top ten clones hold 15% of a sample with almost 250,000 clones, 70% of them seen once. This specimen consisted of PBMCs, obtained after 24 months of ibrutinib treatment. The receptors were gathered from a human donor with chronic lymphocytic leukemia.

The genes are TRBV10-3 and TRBJ2-5, with TRBD2 identical over 9 bases. V was clipped by 7 bases and J by 2 bases; unmatched bases: 8. Germline loops: CDR1 ENHRY, CDR2 SYGVKD. The CDR3 is 15 residues long. As DNA, the CDR3 is TGTGCCATCAAGGGGCGGGAGGGCCCACAAGAGACCCAGTACTTC. Its translation: CAIKGREGPQETQYF.

The sample holds one count of this clone. The chain couples TRBV27 to TRBJ1-1; TRBD1 matches at 9 bases. Trimming cost V 5 bases and J 5 bases; bases outside gene matches: 6. Looked up from germline, CDR1 is MNHEY and CDR2 is SMNVEV (reference sequence). The length of the CDR3 is 14 residues. The CDR3 loop reads CASSLWTGATEAFF. For the CDR3, the DNA is TGTGCCAGCAGTCTTTGGACAGGGGCGACTGAAGCTTTCTTT.

As regards this clone: A read error may account for a junction end that differs from germline. This CDR3 is also generated by other DNA sequences in the sample. The rearrangement uses TRBV7-7 and TRBJ2-7; 8 bases align to TRBD1. Per germline, CDR1 SSHAT and CDR2 FNYEAQ (reference sequence). CDR3 size: 13 residues. This chain's CDR3 is CASSPTGGHEQYF. In DNA, the CDR3 is TGCGCTAGCAGCCCCACAGGGGGACACGAGCAGTACTTC.

Only a few counts were recorded for this clone. The gene calls are TRBV27 and TRBJ2-7, with TRBD2 matching 9 bases. Germline V gives CDR1 MNHEY, CDR2 SMNVEV (reference sequence). CDR3 length: 15 amino acids. The V gene end was trimmed by 4 bases and the J gene end by 2 bases; junction bases not matched to a gene: 6. This CDR3 reads CASSSPGLAPYEQYF. The CDR3 DNA reads as TGTGCCAGCAGTTCGCCGGGACTAGCCCCCTACGAGCAGTACTTC.

DNA for the CDR3: TGTGCCAGCAGTTACGTCTCTAGCGGGAAGAGCTACGAGCAGTACTTC. It is translated as CASSYVSSGKSYEQYF. The chain recombines TRBV6-5 with TRBJ2-7, with 9 bases that match TRBD2. Germline loops: CDR1 MNHEY, CDR2 SVGAGI. J gave up 3 bases and V 2 bases, and 8 bases lay outside the gene matches. The CDR3 is 16 amino acids.

The rearrangement joins TRBV6-4 to TRBJ2-2; 7 bases align to TRBD2. Germline values: CDR1 MRHNA, CDR2 SNTAGT. The CDR3 is 16 amino acids. V was clipped by 4 bases and J by 3 bases; unmatched bases: 8. In DNA, the CDR3 is TGTGCCAGCAGTGCCCTACTAGCGTCGGACACCGGGGAGCTGTTTTTT. Protein sequence: CASSALLASDTGELFF.

The rearrangement links TRBV4-3 to TRBJ2-3; no firm D call. The ends were cut back, 0 bases at V and 0 bases at J, with 19 bases in the middle. The CDR3 extends over 19 amino acids. From germline, CDR1 is LGHNA and CDR2 YSLEER. This chain's CDR3 is CASSQDRDKHPTSTDTQYF. The CDR3 coding sequence is TGCGCCAGCAGCCAAGATCGAGACAAACACCCCACTAGCACAGATACGCAGTATTTT.

The rearrangement links TRBV19 to TRBJ2-2; D is perhaps TRBD2 (5 bases). From germline, CDR1 is LNHDA and CDR2 SQIVND (reference sequence). V was trimmed by 1 base and J by 5 bases, leaving 11 bases between them. This CDR3 comprises 15 residues. For the CDR3, the DNA is TGTGCCAGTAGTATAGGGCGGGCGAGGACCGGGGAGCTGTTTTTT. Translated: CASSIGRARTGELFF.

This rearrangement joins TRBV19 to TRBJ2-7; 13 bases agree with TRBD2. The CDR3 has 16 amino acids. The germline V gene has CDR1 LNHDA and CDR2 SQIVND (reference sequence). The junction had 7 bases not matched to a gene; V was cut back by 4 bases and J by 4 bases. CDR3 residues: CASSTRTSGSKYEQYF. The CDR3 DNA is TGTGCCAGTAGTACCCGGACTAGCGGGAGTAAATACGAGCAGTACTTC.

This clone was observed a handful of times. V usage is TRBV4-2 and J usage is TRBJ2-7; 7 bases map to TRBD2. J was trimmed by 3 bases and V by 6 bases; bases with no gene match: 11. The CDR3 contains 15 residues. Germline CDR1 LGHNA, CDR2 YNFKEQ. CDR3 sequence (DNA): TGTGCCAGCAGTCTTACGGGCGGGAGTCTCTACGAGCAGTACTTC. It yields the protein CASSLTGGSLYEQYF.

This chain's CDR3 is CASSPGEANTGELFF. CDR3 DNA: TGTGCCAGCTCTCCTGGGGAAGCGAACACCGGGGAGCTGTTTTTT. This chain uses TRBV18 with TRBJ2-2; D not certain. The CDR3 runs to 15 residues. The V and J ends lost 6 bases and 0 bases respectively, with 11 bases between them. The germline V gene encodes CDR1 KGHSH and CDR2 LQKENI. The entire variable domain, with the rest obtained from reference TRBV18 and TRBJ2-2, is as follows: NAGVMQNPRHLVRRRGQEARLRCSPMKGHSHVYWYRQLPEEGLKFMVYLQKENIIDESGMPKERFSAEFPKEGPSILRIQQVVRGDSAAYFCASSPGEANTGELFFGEGSRLTVL.

The count of this clone is one. The gene calls are TRBV6-5 and TRBJ2-1; 10 bases line up with TRBD2. CDR1 is MNHEY and CDR2 is SVGAGI in the germline V gene. The length of the CDR3 is 14 residues. V dropped 5 bases and J dropped 8; count of bases not matched to a gene: 6. CDR3 region: CASSRTSGKHEQFF. The DNA of the CDR3 is TGTGCCAGCAGTAGGACTAGCGGAAAGCATGAGCAGTTCTTC.

As regards this clone: Other DNA variants within this sample encode the same CDR3. V and J are TRBV29-1 and TRBJ2-5; D remains unclear. CDR3 length: 10 residues. Germline V lookup: CDR1 SQVTM, CDR2 ANQGSEA. V was pared by 1 base and J by 4 bases, with 1 base between. The CDR3 bases are TGCAGCGTTGAAGTAGAGACCCAGTACTTC. It codes for CSVEVETQYF.

CDR3 nucleotide sequence: TGTGCCAGTAGCCCATCGACTAGCGGGAATGAGCAGTTCTTC. As protein: CASSPSTSGNEQFF. J is TRBJ2-1 and V is TRBV19; TRBD2 matches 10 bases. Trimming took 6 bases from V and 7 from J; bases not matched to a gene: 6. CDR3 length equals 14 residues. Germline CDR1 LNHDA, CDR2 SQIVND (reference sequence).

The rearrangement links TRBV6-6 to TRBJ2-5, with D unresolved. The CDR3 runs to 14 residues. Germline CDR1 and CDR2: MNHNY and SVGAGI (reference sequence). V dropped 2 bases and J dropped 0 bases, with 7 bases sitting between them. The CDR3 is CASSYRLDQETQYF. The CDR3 DNA follows: TGTGCCAGCAGTTACCGGTTGGACCAAGAGACCCAGTACTTC.

This clone has more than one count but fewer than ten. The rearrangement joins TRBV11-3 to TRBJ2-3; the match to TRBD2 covers 8 bases. Germline lookup yields CDR1 SGHNT and CDR2 YENEEA. The CDR3 sequence is 15 residues long. The J segment lost 1 base and the V segment lost 5 bases, leaving 5 bases of the junction unmatched. The CDR3 spells CASSTPGGGTDTQYF. The CDR3 DNA sequence: TGTGCCAGCAGCACCCCGGGAGGGGGCACAGATACGCAGTATTTT.

This clone appeared a single time. The chain joins TRBV9 to TRBJ2-1, with TRBD2 identical over 13 bases. V gave up 3 bases and J gave up 7 bases; unmatched junction bases: 7. CDR3 size: 16 residues. CDR1 is SGDLS and CDR2 is YYNGEE in the germline V gene. In DNA, the CDR3 is TGTGCCAGCAGCGGGTCACTAGCGGGAGGGCCAAATGAGCAGTTCTTC. It specifies CASSGSLAGGPNEQFF.

This clone showed up just a few times. V is TRBV11-3 and J is TRBJ2-1; TRBD1 matches at 8 bases. Germline CDR1 is SGHNT and CDR2 is YENEEA. The CDR3 runs 13 residues. J was trimmed by 9 bases and V by 5 bases; bases with no gene match: 6. DNA for the CDR3: TGTGCCAGCAGCATCAGGGGGCAGGGTGAGCAGTTCTTC. Protein sequence: CASSIRGQGEQFF.